What follows describes a single T cell receptor (beta chain). Its antigen is not identified. These data are taken from a study of cytomegalovirus exposure and HLA in healthy donors. The wider study: About 85 million unique TCRs from HLA-typed donors were held in an early release of data.

Unrecorded immune exposure was likely among donors, who were nominally healthy when sampled. Notes on the study in general: Most TCR sequences were rare, but some public TCRs occurred in many donors. Presence/absence analyses treated sequencing depth as roughly uniform across donors.

The CDR3 contains 13 residues. With V trimmed by 8 bases and J by 7 bases, 6 bases remained unmatched. The V gene's germline CDR1 is MDHEN and CDR2 SYDVKM. The study ran its PCR with 60 Vbeta and 13 Jbeta primers. The assay was immunoSEQ multiplex PCR, and TCRdb's table has in-frame clones only and misses some. The table has about 150,000 clones, about 85% seen once. The TCR comes from a woman under 30 in good health and CMV-seronegative. The genes are TRBV28 and TRBJ1-4; 8 bases fit TRBD1. The specimen sequenced was PBMCs. This CDR3 reads CASDRGSTEKLFF. CDR3 DNA sequence: TGTGCCAGCGACAGGGGTTCTACTGAAAAACTGTTTTTT.